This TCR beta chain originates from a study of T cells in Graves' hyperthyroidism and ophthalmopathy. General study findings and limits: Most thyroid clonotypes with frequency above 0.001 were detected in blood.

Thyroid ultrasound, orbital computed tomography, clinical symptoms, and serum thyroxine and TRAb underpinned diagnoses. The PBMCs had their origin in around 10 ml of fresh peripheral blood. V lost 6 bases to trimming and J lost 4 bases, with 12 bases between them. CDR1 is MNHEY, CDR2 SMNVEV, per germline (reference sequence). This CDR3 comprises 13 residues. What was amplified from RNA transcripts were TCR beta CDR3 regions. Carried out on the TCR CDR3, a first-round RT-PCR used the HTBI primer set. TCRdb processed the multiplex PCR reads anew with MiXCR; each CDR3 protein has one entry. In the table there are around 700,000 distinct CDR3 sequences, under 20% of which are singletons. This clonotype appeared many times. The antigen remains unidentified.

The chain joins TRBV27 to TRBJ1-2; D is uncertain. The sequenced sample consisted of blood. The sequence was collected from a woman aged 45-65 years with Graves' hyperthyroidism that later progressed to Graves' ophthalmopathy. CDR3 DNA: TGTGCCAGCAGCACCCCCGGAGGCTATGGCTACACCTTC. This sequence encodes CASSTPGGYGYTF.